These 14 T cell receptor beta chains came from one sample sequenced in a study of T cell repertoires in cytomegalovirus infection. Antigen specificity for these receptors is unknown. TCRdb analysed the reads with MiXCR anew, one entry per CDR3 protein. Altogether about 830,000 distinct CDR3 sequences are present, 30% to 35% being singletons, with the ten largest covering around 12%. The starting material was cultured CD8+ T cells from PBMCs, obtained from culture after CMV antigen stimulation. Receptors originate from a human donor in good health (CMV status not recorded). Some clones in this sample may be carry-over from other donors' samples.

Points on this clonotype: Since a much larger clone is just one base distant, this may be a read error. The rearrangement uses TRBV7-2 and TRBJ2-7; 11 nucleotides line up with TRBD2. The ends lost 3 bases at V and 5 bases at J; junction bases unmatched: 3. CDR3 length: 14 residues. Germline CDR1 and CDR2: SGHTA and FQGNSA. The CDR3, as DNA: TGTGCCAGCAGCTTGACTAGCGGGGTCGACGAGCAGTACTTC. This gives the protein CASSLTSGVDEQYF.

This chain connects TRBV7-3 to TRBJ2-2, with a tentative D call TRBD1 (6 bases). V lost 5 bases and J lost 10, with 29 bases in between. CDR3 size: 18 residues. In germline, CDR1 is SGHTA, CDR2 FQGTGA. The CDR3, as DNA: TGTGCCAGCAGCGCTAACCCACAGGGTTTAGAGTTGTCCGTGGAGCTGTTTTTT. It codes for CASSANPQGLELSVELFF.

Details on this clonotype: A junction end diverges from the germline sequence, so it may reflect a read error. CDR3 sequence: CANSEGIRETQYF. As DNA, the CDR3 is TGTGCCAACAGCGAGGGGATCAGGGAGACCCAGTACTTC. V is TRBV5-6 and J is TRBJ2-5; D might be TRBD1 or TRBD2, each matching 5 bases. Per the germline V gene, CDR1 is SGHDT and CDR2 is YYEEEE. The CDR3 length is 13 residues.

This chain links TRBV19 with TRBJ1-4; D is possibly TRBD1 (5 bases). Germline CDR1 reads LNHDA; CDR2 reads SQIVND (reference sequence). This CDR3 is built from 15 residues. The V and J ends lost 3 bases and 7 bases respectively, with 15 bases between them. CDR3 in DNA: TGTGCCAGTAGTATCGGAGCGGGGGATGGTGAAAAACTGTTTTTT. It yields the protein CASSIGAGDGEKLFF.

This clonotype was found a few times. This chain links TRBV9 with TRBJ2-4; D may be TRBD1 or TRBD2 (6 bases each). This CDR3 has 15 amino acids. The V gene lost 3 bases and the J gene lost 3 bases, with 13 bases spanning the gap. Germline lookup yields CDR1 SGDLS and CDR2 YYNGEE. The CDR3 spells CASSGGAGGKNIQYF. Here the CDR3 DNA reads TGTGCCAGCAGCGGGGGGGCAGGTGGCAAAAACATTCAGTACTTC.

This clonotype was detected only a few times. This rearrangement joins TRBV7-9 to TRBJ1-2; no clear D gene. The V gene's germline CDR1 is SEHNR and CDR2 FQNEAQ (reference sequence). The CDR3 consists of 16 residues. V dropped 1 base and J dropped 0 bases, with 12 bases sitting between them. The CDR3 DNA reads TGTGCCAGCAGCTTAGTGATTGGGGAACCTAACTATGGCTACACCTTC. Protein product: CASSLVIGEPNYGYTF.

The chain combines TRBV6-1 with TRBJ2-7; TRBD2 matches at 11 bases. Per germline, CDR1 MNHNS and CDR2 SASEGT. Unmatched junction bases numbered 3, after V lost 8 bases and J lost 3 bases. There are 13 residues in the CDR3. The CDR3 DNA is TGTGCCAGCGGGGGACTAGCGGACTACGAGCAGTACGTC. Its protein is CASGGLADYEQYV.

This rearrangement joins TRBV12-3 or TRBV12-4 to TRBJ2-3; D is possibly TRBD2 (5 bases). V lost 5 bases, J lost 0 bases, and 15 bases lay in between. This CDR3 is built from 16 residues. CDR3: CASSPGESTSTDTQYF. In nucleotides, the CDR3 is TGTGCCAGCAGTCCCGGGGAGTCGACTAGCACAGATACGCAGTATTTT.

The chain couples TRBV7-8 to TRBJ2-5; TRBD2 agrees at 9 bases. The CDR3 sequence is 16 residues long. In germline, CDR1 is SGHVS, CDR2 FQNEAQ. The ends lost 2 bases at V and 4 bases at J; junction bases unmatched: 8. The chain's CDR3 is CASSLRRRGGLETQYF. As DNA, the CDR3 is TGTGCCAGCAGCTTACGTCGGCGGGGGGGCTTAGAGACCCAGTACTTC.

A few counts support this clonotype. V gene TRBV15 combines with J gene TRBJ1-5; D gene unclear. V was trimmed by 0 bases and J by 6 bases, leaving 6 bases between them. Germline-derived CDR1 and CDR2 are LNHNV and YYDKDF (reference sequence). This CDR3 spans 13 amino acids. CDR3 bases: TGTGCCACCAGCAGAGATAGAAGTCAGCCCCAGCATTTT. As protein: CATSRDRSQPQHF.

In this sample, this clonotype turned up a few times. The genes are TRBV7-6 and TRBJ2-7; TRBD1 agrees at 9 bases. There are 16 residues in the CDR3. The V segment lost 5 bases and the J segment 3 bases; nucleotides outside the gene matches: 11. Per germline, CDR1 SGHVS and CDR2 FNYEAQ. CDR3 sequence (DNA): TGTGCCAGCAGCGACGGACCGGGACAGGGTTTCTACGAGCAGTACTTC. Its translation is CASSDGPGQGFYEQYF.

The chain uses TRBV19 and TRBJ1-2, with D possibly being TRBD1 (6 bases). The germline V gene encodes CDR1 LNHDA and CDR2 SQIVND (reference sequence). This CDR3 has 14 amino acids. The germline V and J ends were trimmed by 6 bases and 6 bases, with 17 bases remaining between them. CDR3 coding DNA: TGTGCCAGTAGCCCATTCGCGGAGGGGGATGGCTACACCTTC. As protein: CASSPFAEGDGYTF.

A remark on this clonotype: A much larger clone differs from this one at a single base, so this may be a read error. The rearrangement links TRBV7-6 to TRBJ2-3, with 8 bases matching TRBD1. The CDR3 length is 17 residues. V lost 1 base to trimming and J lost 4 bases; unmatched junction nucleotides: 10. The germline gives CDR1 SGHVS, CDR2 FNYEAQ. The CDR3 loop is CASSLGSGTGSADTQYF. In nucleotides, the CDR3 is TGTGCCAGCAGCTTAGGGTCCGGGACAGGTTCGGCAGATACGCAGTATTTT.

This chain connects TRBV19 to TRBJ1-1, with D perhaps TRBD1 (6 bases). Trimming took off 6 bases at V and 5 bases at J, with 16 bases between the two ends. CDR1 and CDR2 (germline): LNHDA, SQIVND (reference sequence). This CDR3 contains 14 residues. CDR3 loop: CASRPYSRGTEAFF. The CDR3 region has the DNA TGTGCCAGTAGACCCTACAGCAGGGGAACTGAAGCTTTCTTT.